These 10 T cell receptor beta chains were all obtained from the same sample, sequenced in a study of blood T cell repertoires in COVID-19. Clones were read by immunoSEQ multiplex PCR, and TCRdb kept only the in-frame ones, dropping some. The sample lists some 160,000 clones; 70% to 90% were seen once. The sample was peripheral blood. These receptors all come from a man aged 55 to 70 with acute or convalescent COVID-19.

V usage is TRBV6-4 and J usage is TRBJ1-1; perhaps TRBD1 as D (6 bases). The ends were cut back, 5 bases at V and 4 bases at J, with 14 bases in the middle. This CDR3 is built from 14 residues. Germline CDR1 reads MRHNA; CDR2 reads SNTAGT. The CDR3 DNA reads as TGTGCCAGCAGTCAACACAGGGATCCCACTGAAGCTTTCTTT. This translates into CASSQHRDPTEAFF.

The chain recombines TRBV5-6 with TRBJ1-2; D remains unclear. The CDR3 totals 17 residues. Germline V gene sequence: CDR1 SGHDT, CDR2 YYEEEE. Trimming shortened V by 4 bases and J by 0 bases, and 19 bases separated the two germline ends. Here the CDR3 reads CASSPIGEVSTNYGYTF. The CDR3 DNA sequence: TGTGCCAGCAGCCCAATCGGGGAGGTGTCTACTAACTATGGCTACACCTTC.

The gene calls are TRBV10-1 and TRBJ1-5, with TRBD1 matching 10 bases. Germline lookup yields CDR1 WNHNN and CDR2 SYGVQD (reference sequence). The CDR3 extends over 12 amino acids. With V trimmed by 6 bases and J by 7 bases, 0 bases remained unmatched. CDR3 sequence: CASRTGGQPQHF. CDR3 nucleotide sequence: TGCGCCAGCAGGACAGGGGGCCAGCCCCAGCATTTT.

The V call is TRBV2, the J call TRBJ1-2; no clear D gene. The CDR3 length is 13 residues. Trimming took off 4 bases at V and 4 bases at J, with 10 bases between the two ends. The germline V gene has CDR1 SNHLY and CDR2 FYNNEI. The CDR3 DNA follows: TGTGCCAGCAGTGGTGTCATGGCCTATGGCTACACCTTC. Translating gives CASSGVMAYGYTF.

This clone was counted at least ten times. The genes are TRBV6-1 and TRBJ1-3; the match to TRBD1 covers 7 bases. V dropped 1 base and J dropped 7; count of bases not matched to a gene: 10. The V gene's germline CDR1 is MNHNS and CDR2 SASEGT. This CDR3 contains 16 residues. The CDR3 loop reads CASSEDWTGSWNTIYF. The CDR3 coding sequence is TGTGCCAGCAGTGAAGACTGGACAGGATCTTGGAACACCATATATTTT.

This sequence joins TRBV9 and TRBJ2-2; unclear D gene. V gave up 2 bases and J gave up 7 bases, with 9 bases separating them. Germline values: CDR1 SGDLS, CDR2 YYNGEE. The CDR3 runs 13 residues. The CDR3: CASSVRPGGELFF. DNA of the CDR3: TGTGCCAGCAGCGTTCGACCAGGCGGGGAGCTGTTTTTT.

This chain links TRBV5-6 with TRBJ1-2, with D unclear. The CDR3 has 14 amino acids. Germline CDR1 SGHDT, CDR2 YYEEEE. With 2 bases removed from V and 11 bases from J, the gap between germline ends came to 19 bases. The CDR3 nucleotides read TGTGCCAGCAGCTTTAGGGAGGGCCTCATTTGGTACACCTTC. Protein: CASSFREGLIWYTF.

This clone was found once. The chain links TRBV27 to TRBJ1-2; perhaps TRBD1 as D (6 bases). The CDR3 is 13 residues long. Germline V gives CDR1 MNHEY, CDR2 SMNVEV (reference sequence). With 6 bases removed from V and 0 bases from J, the gap between germline ends came to 8 bases. The CDR3 spells CASRDSTNYGYTF. The DNA of the CDR3 is TGTGCCAGCAGGGACAGTACTAACTATGGCTACACCTTC.

The genes are TRBV12-3 or TRBV12-4 and TRBJ1-2, with a possible D match to TRBD1 (5 bases). V lost 1 base, J lost 5 bases, and 8 bases lay in between. CDR3 length: 13 residues. Here the CDR3 DNA reads TGTGCCAGCAGTTTAGTGCAGGGATATGGCTACACCTTC. Translated, it gives CASSLVQGYGYTF.

The gene calls are TRBV11-2 and TRBJ2-5; 12 bases line up with TRBD1. This CDR3 contains 15 residues. The germline V gene encodes CDR1 SGHAT and CDR2 FQNNGV. Trimming cost V 3 bases and J 5 bases; bases outside gene matches: 4. The CDR3 reads CASSLGTGGWETQYF. DNA of the CDR3: TGTGCCAGCAGCTTGGGGACAGGGGGCTGGGAGACCCAGTACTTC.